This T cell receptor (beta chain) was captured by sequencing in a study of T cell responses to AZD1222 COVID-19 vaccine. Study findings and constraints: Possibly, clonal diversity was underestimated; donors were largely white British and included more females. Following two doses of AZD1222, Spike-specific TCR breadth and depth rose.

TCRdb's table, derived via immunoSEQ multiplex PCR, lists solely in-frame clones and lacks some. This sample has over 45,000 clones; around 89% occur once, and the top ten carry approximately 5.3%. Remarks on this clone: What it binds is unknown.

The CDR3 is 20 amino acids. Specimen: peripheral blood, collected 28 days after the second AZD1222 dose. V usage is TRBV12-2 and J usage is TRBJ2-1; no check of the table's D call, TRBD1, against the DNA was made. TRBV12-2 is an annotated pseudogene. The TCR sequence derives from an adult who received the AZD1222 COVID-19 vaccine. CDR3 residues: CASRLAEIKARTGKGNEQFF. DNA for the CDR3: TGTGCAAGTCGCTTAGCGGAGATAAAAGCCCGGACAGGGAAAGGGAATGAGCAGTTCTTC.